This T cell receptor (beta chain) originates from a study of T cells in tuberculosis (dated by TCRdb to 2017 to 2018). Regarding the study in general: In the study, CD1B tetramers and high-throughput TCR immunosequencing were combined to characterize T cells specific for the mycobacterial lipid antigen glucose monomycolate (GMM). With ten people per group, a South African clinical cohort compared IGRA-negative adolescents, IGRA-positive adolescents with latent tuberculosis, and adults with active tuberculosis.

What the authors observed across the whole study: Clinical samples were chosen by availability of cryopreserved specimens, and active tuberculosis cases were adults while controls were adolescents. With the diverse GMM-specific repertoire as input, a classifier achieved roughly 90% accuracy (AUROC 0.7 to 0.95), whereas GEM motif frequencies as input gave 55% to 75% accuracy. Compared with IGRA-negative controls, TCR-alpha repertoires from active tuberculosis had smaller mean NN-distances to GMM-specific TCRs, which suggests clonal expansion of these TCRs. Shorter CDR3-alpha lengths in active tuberculosis patients partly drove the smaller NN-distances, and the TCR-beta difference was not statistically significant.

With regard to this clone: It has no known antigen specificity. Base-call qualities are not available, and no considerably larger clone is one nucleotide away.

Per the germline V gene (reference sequence), MNHNY is the CDR1 and SVGAGI is the CDR2. Measured from the cysteine to the phenylalanine, the CDR3 is 14 residues long. The retained sequence is limited to the CDR3, 42 bases, with the frame set at the first base. Compared with germline, V lacks 7 bases and J lacks 8 bases; bases without a gene match: 11. At study entry, a tuberculin skin test and the QuantiFERON-TB GOLD In-Tube IGRA were used to screen adolescents for latent tuberculosis infection. Unsorted cryopreserved PBMC were immunosequenced, covering on average around 94,000 T cells per clinical donor. Eleven high schools in the Worcester region of the Western Cape, South Africa, served as enrollment sites for adolescents aged 12 to 18 years. Ten adolescents infected with M. tuberculosis and about ten uninfected adolescents were chosen and matched for age and sex. Adolescent PBMC were isolated from freshly drawn heparinized blood by density centrifugation and cryopreserved.

The immunoSEQ multiplex PCR assay was used to generate TCR libraries, with TCR-beta and/or TCR-alpha/delta assays applied to each sample. Amplified TCR libraries were sequenced on the Illumina high-throughput platform. The authors' pipeline ran thus. Clustering and dimensionality reduction relied on pairwise TCRdist distances among GMM-specific receptors from T cells that were either sorted ex vivo or expanded in vitro. Each clinical repertoire was scored by mean NN-distance, the average TCRdist to the nearest 10% of tetramer-positive reference sequences. GEM TCR motif frequency was calculated as the fraction of unique TCRs that matched known GEM sequences by V/J usage and CDR3 length. Active tuberculosis was classified by linear discriminant analysis with leave-one-out cross-validation, implemented in scikit-learn. TCRdb took this table from immuneACCESS and kept in-frame rearrangements with V and J called. Such tables lack part of the clones; where checked against another copy, unresolved V genes explain under half of the gap, and the rest is unexplained. V, J and clone size reflect that table, while D and trimming were determined from the DNA. The table for this sample lists 20,000 to 25,000 clones; 95% to 96% of them were counted only once. The ten biggest clones cover just under 9.5% of the sample.

This receptor chain uses TRBV6-6 and TRBJ2-4; 7 junctional bases match TRBD1. Sequencing input: PBMCs. This clonotype was obtained from a donor aged 10-30 years with latent tuberculosis or without tuberculosis infection. The CDR3 protein sequence reads: CASTRSRQGDIQYF. Read as DNA, the sequence is TGTGCCAGCACCCGATCCCGACAGGGAGACATTCAGTACTTC.